Shown below are 23 T cell receptor beta chains from a single sample sequenced in a study of blood T cell repertoires in COVID-19. Some clones are missing from TCRdb's copy, which holds only in-frame ones; the method was immunoSEQ multiplex PCR. The top ten hold 8.5% to 10% of the sample, which has 45,000 to 65,000 clones, 90% seen once. Sequencing was performed on peripheral blood. These receptors were collected from an elderly woman with acute or convalescent COVID-19.

The V gene is TRBV6-5, the J gene TRBJ2-1; 8 nucleotides match TRBD1. Germline lookup yields CDR1 MNHEY and CDR2 SVGAGI. The V segment lost 2 bases and the J segment 6 bases; nucleotides outside the gene matches: 6. The CDR3 runs to 15 residues. CDR3 residues: CASSYVGQGFNEQFF. The CDR3 nucleotides are TGTGCCAGCAGTTACGTCGGACAGGGATTCAATGAGCAGTTCTTC.

The CDR3 sequence: CASSLDRGRGRNEQFF. In nucleotides, the CDR3 is TGTGCCAGCAGCTTGGATCGCGGGAGGGGCAGGAATGAGCAGTTCTTC. The chain carries TRBV5-4 and TRBJ2-1; 9 nucleotides line up with TRBD2. CDR1 SGHNT and CDR2 YYREEE come from the germline V gene (reference sequence). The CDR3 totals 16 residues. With V trimmed by 0 bases and J by 7 bases, 8 bases remained unmatched.

V usage is TRBV27 and J usage is TRBJ1-5; D not resolved. Germline-derived CDR1 and CDR2 are MNHEY and SMNVEV (reference sequence). Between the trimmed V and J ends, which lost 3 bases and 0 bases, there was a span of 9 bases. The CDR3 length is 15 residues. CDR3 nucleotide sequence: TGTGCCAGCAGTTTTTTCGGGAATAGCAATCAGCCCCAGCATTTT. Its protein is CASSFFGNSNQPQHF.

This chain joins TRBV30 and TRBJ1-3; TRBD1 agrees at 7 bases. This CDR3 contains 17 residues. Trimming removed 0 bases from V and 0 bases from J; junction bases left unmatched: 8. Germline CDR1 GTSNPN, CDR2 SVGIG (reference sequence). The CDR3 nucleotides are TGTGCCTGGAGTGTTCGGGGCCCAGGGGGCTCTGGAAACACCATATATTTT. It is translated as CAWSVRGPGGSGNTIYF.

The rearrangement links TRBV19 to TRBJ1-1; 7 bases are a match to TRBD1. The CDR3 sequence is 15 residues long. Germline V gene data show CDR1 as LNHDA and CDR2 as SQIVND (reference sequence). Losses at the gene ends were 6 bases for V and 0 bases for J; bases not matched to a gene: 7. DNA of the CDR3: TGTGCCAGTAGATGGGGACAGATGATGAACACTGAAGCTTTCTTT. It yields the protein CASRWGQMMNTEAFF.

This clone is a singleton in its sample. The chain links TRBV11-3 to TRBJ1-2; 10 bases line up with TRBD1. The CDR3 consists of 15 residues. V shed 4 bases, J shed 4 bases, and the junction held 6 bases outside the gene matches. The germline V gene encodes CDR1 SGHNT and CDR2 YENEEA. The CDR3 here is CASSSTGTGVYGYTF. Here the CDR3 DNA reads TGTGCCAGCAGCTCGACCGGGACAGGGGTCTATGGCTACACCTTC.

The rearrangement links TRBV14 to TRBJ1-2; 7 positions agree with TRBD1. Germline values: CDR1 SGHDN, CDR2 FVKESK. The CDR3 has 14 amino acids. J was trimmed by 4 bases and V by 4 bases; bases with no gene match: 6. Here the CDR3 reads CASSRDSNSYGYTF. The CDR3 DNA sequence: TGTGCCAGCAGCCGGGACAGCAATAGCTATGGCTACACCTTC.

V usage is TRBV7-9 and J usage is TRBJ2-3, with 9 bases matching TRBD1. Trimming cost V 2 bases and J 1 base; bases outside gene matches: 4. The CDR3 totals 16 residues. Looked up from germline, CDR1 is SEHNR and CDR2 is FQNEAQ (reference sequence). The CDR3 DNA reads TGTGCCAGCAGCTTATTAACAGGGGGCCGCACAGATACGCAGTATTTT. Protein sequence: CASSLLTGGRTDTQYF.

The CDR3 DNA is TGCGCCAGCAGCTTCGCGGGCTCGAACACCGGGGAGCTGTTTTTT. Translated: CASSFAGSNTGELFF. This chain joins TRBV5-1 and TRBJ2-2, with D possibly TRBD2 on 5 matching bases. Trimming removed 2 bases at V and 0 bases at J, with 8 bases between. This CDR3 has 15 residues. Germline-derived CDR1 and CDR2 are SGHRS and YFSETQ.

J is TRBJ1-3 and V is TRBV2; 7 bases agree with TRBD1. Germline V gene lookup returns CDR1 SNHLY and CDR2 FYNNEI. With 5 bases clipped from V and 0 bases from J, the junction kept 4 bases outside the gene matches. The CDR3 has 15 amino acids. In DNA, the CDR3 is TGTGCCAGCAGTACAGGGGAATACTCTGGAAACACCATATATTTT. Amino acid sequence: CASSTGEYSGNTIYF.

The rearrangement links TRBV9 to TRBJ2-7; 9 bases are a match to TRBD1. CDR1 is SGDLS and CDR2 is YYNGEE in the germline V gene. Unmatched junction bases numbered 8, after V lost 4 bases and J lost 9 bases. This CDR3 region has 13 residues. CDR3 sequence reads: CASSTGQGNLQYF. The CDR3 coding sequence is TGTGCCAGCAGCACGGGACAGGGAAATCTGCAGTACTTC.

This chain uses TRBV6-1 with TRBJ2-4; TRBD1 matches at 7 bases. CDR1 is MNHNS, CDR2 SASEGT, per germline. CDR3 size: 15 residues. Losses at the gene ends were 2 bases for V and 2 bases for J; bases not matched to a gene: 3. CDR3 loop: CASSETGVSKNIQYF. The CDR3 DNA is TGTGCCAGCAGTGAAACAGGGGTCTCCAAAAACATTCAGTACTTC.

The V gene is TRBV3-1 (or the pseudogene TRBV3-2), the J gene TRBJ1-1; no clear D. CDR1 and CDR2 (germline): LGHDT, YNNKEL (reference sequence). The germline V and J ends were trimmed by 0 bases and 0 bases, with 8 bases remaining between them. This CDR3 is built from 15 residues. CDR3 loop: CASSQELAVNTEAFF. Here the CDR3 DNA reads TGTGCCAGCAGCCAAGAGTTAGCAGTGAACACTGAAGCTTTCTTT.

J is TRBJ2-7 and V is TRBV29-1; 10 bases map to TRBD2. CDR1 and CDR2 from the germline V gene are SQVTM and ANQGSEA. With 6 bases clipped from V and 3 bases from J, the junction kept 8 bases outside the gene matches. The CDR3 covers 14 residues. The CDR3 loop is CSVSVLAGNYEQYF. The CDR3 coding sequence is TGCAGCGTGAGCGTACTAGCGGGAAACTACGAGCAGTACTTC.

The CDR3 nucleotides read TGCGCCAGCAGCCAAGATTACCCCTTTTTGGGGACAAAGAACACTGAAGCTTTCTTT. It is translated as CASSQDYPFLGTKNTEAFF. The chain employs TRBV4-3 and TRBJ1-1; possibly TRBD1 for D (6 bases). The V gene's germline CDR1 is LGHNA and CDR2 YSLEER. Trimming shortened V by 0 bases and J by 1 base, and 21 bases separated the two germline ends. The CDR3 consists of 19 residues.

The rearrangement uses TRBV6-5 and TRBJ2-3, with D perhaps TRBD1 (5 bases). Germline V gene lookup returns CDR1 MNHEY and CDR2 SVGAGI. The CDR3 extends over 14 amino acids. Between the trimmed V and J ends, which lost 5 bases and 2 bases, there was a span of 11 bases. The CDR3: CASSPDRLTDTQYF. For the CDR3, the DNA is TGTGCCAGCAGTCCCGACAGACTCACAGATACGCAGTATTTT.

This chain uses TRBV2 with TRBJ2-7, with a possible D match to TRBD2 (6 bases). V was trimmed by 2 bases and J by 2 bases, leaving 10 bases between them. The CDR3 totals 14 residues. Germline values: CDR1 SNHLY, CDR2 FYNNEI. This CDR3 reads CASSESGAAYEQYF. The DNA of the CDR3 is TGTGCCAGCAGTGAATCGGGAGCCGCCTACGAGCAGTACTTC.

This clone is a singleton in its sample. The chain uses TRBV7-9 and TRBJ2-7; 7 bases agree with TRBD1. The J segment lost 9 bases and the V segment lost 1 base, leaving 9 bases of the junction unmatched. CDR3 length: 14 residues. The germline gives CDR1 SEHNR, CDR2 FQNEAQ (reference sequence). The CDR3 loop reads CASSLETGTRGQYF. The CDR3 DNA follows: TGTGCCAGCAGCTTAGAGACAGGGACACGAGGGCAGTACTTC.

The V gene is TRBV7-9, the J gene TRBJ2-1, with 7 nucleotides matching TRBD2. V was clipped by 3 bases and J by 7 bases; unmatched bases: 6. Looked up from germline, CDR1 is SEHNR and CDR2 is FQNEAQ (reference sequence). This CDR3 has 14 amino acids. The CDR3 loop reads CASSFQAGENEQFF. The DNA for the CDR3 is TGTGCCAGCAGCTTTCAGGCGGGGGAGAATGAGCAGTTCTTC.

J is TRBJ1-2 and V is TRBV6-1, with no clear D. Germline V gene sequence: CDR1 MNHNS, CDR2 SASEGT. This CDR3 comprises 13 residues. With 3 bases removed from V and 6 bases from J, the gap between germline ends came to 11 bases. The CDR3 DNA reads TGTGCCAGCAGTGATTGGTACGCGGATGGCTACACCTTC. It encodes CASSDWYADGYTF.

The rearrangement links TRBV25-1 to TRBJ2-5; D uncertain. Germline loops: CDR1 MGHDK, CDR2 SYGVNS. Trimming left V 3 bases short and J 2 bases short, with 13 bases between. The CDR3 is made up of 15 amino acids. The CDR3 sequence is CASSDFTLAQETQYF. CDR3 sequence (DNA): TGTGCCAGCAGTGACTTTACCCTGGCTCAAGAGACCCAGTACTTC.

J is TRBJ2-3 and V is TRBV7-9, with 8 bases that match TRBD2. The CDR3 totals 14 residues. V trimming: 9 bases; J trimming: 2 bases; junction bases outside the gene matches: 7. The germline V gene has CDR1 SEHNR and CDR2 FQNEAQ (reference sequence). CDR3 sequence: CASARGGVTDTQYF. The CDR3 DNA reads TGTGCCAGTGCTCGGGGGGGAGTCACAGATACGCAGTATTTT. The variable domain in full, with the rest retrieved from reference TRBV7-9 and TRBJ2-3, is DTGVSQNPRHKITKRGQNVTFRCDPISEHNRLYWYRQTLGQGPEFLTYFQNEAQLEKSRLLSDRFSAERPKGSFSTLEIQRTEQGDSAMYLCASARGGVTDTQYFGPGTRLTVL.

The chain links TRBV3-1 (or the pseudogene TRBV3-2) to TRBJ1-1; D is uncertain. Trimming stripped 7 bases from V and 3 bases from J, with 12 bases between. Germline loops: CDR1 LGHDT, CDR2 YNNKEL (reference sequence). There are 13 residues in the CDR3. The CDR3 spells CASTRYEDTEAFF. The DNA of the CDR3 is TGTGCCAGCACCCGCTACGAGGACACTGAAGCTTTCTTT.